This TCR beta chain was sequenced in a study of T cell repertoires in cytomegalovirus infection (dated by TCRdb to about 2019). Turning to the overall study: The HLA type of each donor mattered for the analysis, because public TCR beta signatures pointed to carriage of CMV infection along with the matching HLA type.

Overall study outcomes, separate from this receptor: The ex vivo response was dominated by HLA-C-restricted CMV-specific TCR beta clonotypes, which also provided the single most frequent clonotype in two of eight donors. In both this cohort and an independent roughly 330-donor cohort, the cumulative frequency of public TCR beta family members distinguished carriers of CMV infection plus the relevant HLA type.

This clonotype was counted a few times. The antigen this receptor binds is unknown. Within one base of it there is no much larger clone, and no base qualities were kept. Instrument on record: Illumina HiSeq 1500. TCRdb applied fastp at Q25 and MiXCR to the public reads, then kept only in-frame beta chains. Rows matching on CDR3 protein sequence are summarized as one entry with the most common DNA and genes. This sample has roughly 760,000 distinct CDR3 sequences in its table, and 35% of those were observed once. The top ten clonotypes cover around 2.8% of the sample. The receptor comes from a human donor in good health (CMV status not recorded). Some clones in this sample may be carry-over from other donors' samples. Source material: PBMCs.

Here the CDR3 is given as CASSYQKLSGNTIYF. The nucleotide sequence is given as TGTGCCAGCAGTTACCAGAAACTCTCTGGAAACACCATATATTTT. The chain couples TRBV6-5 to TRBJ1-3, with no D gene named confidently. CDR1 and CDR2 are read off the germline V gene as MNHEY and SVGAGI. V is shortened by 2 bases, J by 0 bases, and the region joining them spans 8 bases. The CDR3 measures 15 amino acids from cysteine to phenylalanine. Only the CDR3 DNA is retained, 45 bases long and in frame from the first base.